The 5 T cell receptor beta chains in this list originate from one sample, sequenced in a study of shared clonotypes between healthy human individuals. Assay used: immunoSEQ multiplex PCR; TCRdb lists only in-frame clones, some missing. Among hundreds of thousands of clones listed, around 73% were seen once. The sample comprised memory CD4+ T cells sorted from blood. Subset denoted: CD45RA-negative fraction. The origin of the receptors is a woman in her 30s in good health.

This clone was observed a handful of times. The V gene is TRBV7-8, the J gene TRBJ1-5, with D maybe TRBD1 (5 bases). The CDR3 extends over 16 amino acids. V was clipped by 1 base and J by 5 bases, with 15 bases between them. Germline lookup yields CDR1 SGHVS and CDR2 FQNEAQ. Written as DNA, the CDR3 is TGTGCCAGCAGCTTAGGGTCAGGGATGGTTGATCAGCCCCAGCATTTT. Protein product: CASSLGSGMVDQPQHF.

V usage is TRBV2 and J usage is TRBJ2-2, with 8 bases aligning to TRBD2. V lost 8 bases to trimming and J lost 6 bases; unmatched junction nucleotides: 2. The CDR3 is made up of 12 amino acids. Germline-derived CDR1 and CDR2 are SNHLY and FYNNEI. The CDR3 DNA is TGTGCCAGCCGGGAGGGGTCCGGGGAGCTGTTTTTT. It translates to CASREGSGELFF.

Comments on this clone: Other DNA sequences of this sample code for an identical CDR3. The rearrangement uses TRBV6-5 and TRBJ1-5; tentatively, D is TRBD1 (5 bases). The CDR3 loop spans 13 amino acids. V was trimmed by 0 bases and J by 7 bases, leaving 7 bases between them. From germline, CDR1 is MNHEY and CDR2 SVGAGI. In nucleotides, the CDR3 is TGTGCCAGCAGTTACTCAAGGGGCCAGCCCCAGCATTTT. Amino acids: CASSYSRGQPQHF.

This chain connects TRBV11-2 to TRBJ2-5, with 12 positions matching TRBD2. Matching the DNA end better, TRBJ2-7 makes the J call doubtful. The CDR3 runs 15 residues. Per germline, CDR1 SGHAT and CDR2 FQNNGV. CDR3 loop: CASSTSGRSSYEQYF. The CDR3 DNA reads TGTGCCAGCAGTACTAGCGGGAGGAGCTCCTACGAGCAGTACTTC.

The J gene is TRBJ2-5, the V gene TRBV7-9; D not resolved. This CDR3 is 14 amino acids long. V dropped 7 bases and J dropped 0 bases, with 12 bases sitting between them. Germline assignment: CDR1 SEHNR and CDR2 FQNEAQ (reference sequence). The CDR3 DNA follows: TGTGCCAGCAAACCCCGGCAGGACCAAGAGACCCAGTACTTC. Translated: CASKPRQDQETQYF.